This entry describes one T cell receptor beta chain. The source of the sample is a study of blood T cell repertoires in COVID-19. Study-wide background: Whether acute or convalescent, the COVID-19 samples came from the United States, Italy and Spain. Sources were T cells, B-cell-depleted T cells, or PBMCs; the material itself was cDNA or gDNA.

Original data processing: Reference gene primer amplification yielded estimated nucleated cell counts. Here immunoSEQ multiplex PCR was the method, and the copy in TCRdb shows in-frame clones only, minus some. V, J and clone size were drawn from that table, and D and trimming were deduced from the DNA. Of 150,000 to 180,000 clones in the sample, roughly 71% were seen once. CDR1 MNHNS and CDR2 SASEGT come from the germline V gene. This CDR3 is built from 16 residues. Trimming left V 4 bases short and J 0 bases short, with 13 bases between. This chain links TRBV6-1 with TRBJ1-5, with a weak D call TRBD1 (5 bases). The sequence came from a woman aged 80 or over with acute or convalescent COVID-19. The sample consisted of peripheral blood. The CDR3 region has the DNA TGTGCCAGCAGTGCTCCCAGGGCCCGTAGCAATCAGCCCCAGCATTTT. Amino acids: CASSAPRARSNQPQHF.